This record covers a single T cell receptor beta chain. Its antigen is still unknown. Trimming cost V 4 bases and J 5 bases, with 17 bases left between them. The CDR3 contains 15 residues. CDR1 and CDR2 from the germline V gene are MGHRA and YSYEKL. This record comes from a study of cytomegalovirus exposure and HLA in healthy donors. Primers included in the PCR were 60 Vbeta and 13 Jbeta primers. Sequencing used immunoSEQ multiplex PCR; TCRdb keeps in-frame clones, though not all of them. In the table there are some 130,000 clones, approximately 61% of which are singletons. General study findings and limits: Published work reported that the classifier diagnosed cytomegalovirus status with high specificity and sensitivity.

Sample: PBMCs. The V gene is TRBV4-1, the J gene TRBJ2-5, with D tentatively TRBD2 (5 bases). The TCR comes from a human donor in good health. DNA of the CDR3: TGCGCCAGCAGCCGGGAGCGGAGTATTTCGGAGACCCAGTACTTC. Amino acid sequence: CASSRERSISETQYF.